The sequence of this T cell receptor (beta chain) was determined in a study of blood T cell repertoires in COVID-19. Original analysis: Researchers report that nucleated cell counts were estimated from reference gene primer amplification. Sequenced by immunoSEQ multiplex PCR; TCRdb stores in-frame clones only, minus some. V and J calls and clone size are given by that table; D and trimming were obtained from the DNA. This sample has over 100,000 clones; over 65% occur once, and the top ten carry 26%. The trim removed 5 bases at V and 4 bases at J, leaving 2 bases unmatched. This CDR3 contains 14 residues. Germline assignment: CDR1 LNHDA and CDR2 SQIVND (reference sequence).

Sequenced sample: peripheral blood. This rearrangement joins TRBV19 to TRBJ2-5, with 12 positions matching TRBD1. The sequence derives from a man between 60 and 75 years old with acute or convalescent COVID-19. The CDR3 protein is CASSGTGGRETQYF. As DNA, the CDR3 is TGTGCCAGTAGTGGGACAGGGGGCCGAGAGACCCAGTACTTC.